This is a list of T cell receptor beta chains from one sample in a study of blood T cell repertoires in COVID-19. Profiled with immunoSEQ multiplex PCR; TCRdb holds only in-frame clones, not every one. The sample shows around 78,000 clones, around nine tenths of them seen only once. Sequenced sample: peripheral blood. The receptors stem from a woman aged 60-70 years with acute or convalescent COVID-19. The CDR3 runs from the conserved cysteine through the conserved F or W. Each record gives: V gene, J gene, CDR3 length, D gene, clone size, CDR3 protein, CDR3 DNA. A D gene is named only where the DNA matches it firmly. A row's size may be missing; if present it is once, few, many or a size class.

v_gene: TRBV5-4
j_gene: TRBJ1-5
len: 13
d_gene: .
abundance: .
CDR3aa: CASSLGGGQPQHF
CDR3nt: TGTGCCAGCAGCTTGGGGGGGGGTCAGCCCCAGCATTTT

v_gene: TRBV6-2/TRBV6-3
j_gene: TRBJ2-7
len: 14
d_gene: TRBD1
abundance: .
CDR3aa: CASIPGTGRNEQYF
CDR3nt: TGTGCCAGCATCCCCGGGACAGGGAGAAACGAGCAGTACTTC

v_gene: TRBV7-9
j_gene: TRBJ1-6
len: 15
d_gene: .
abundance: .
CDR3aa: CASSLRGGDNSPLHF
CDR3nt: TGTGCCAGCAGCTTGAGGGGGGGGGATAATTCACCCCTCCACTTT

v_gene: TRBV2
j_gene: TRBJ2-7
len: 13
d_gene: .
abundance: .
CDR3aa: CASSGTASYEQYF
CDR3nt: TGTGCCAGCAGTGGGACAGCCTCCTACGAGCAGTACTTC

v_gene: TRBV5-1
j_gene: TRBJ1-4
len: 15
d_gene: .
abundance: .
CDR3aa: CASSVTEATNEKLFF
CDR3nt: TGCGCCAGCAGCGTAACAGAAGCAACTAATGAAAAACTGTTTTTT

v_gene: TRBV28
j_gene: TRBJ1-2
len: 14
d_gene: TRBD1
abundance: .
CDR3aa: CASSSPGQGPGYTF
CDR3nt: TGTGCCAGCAGTTCACCGGGACAGGGTCCTGGCTACACCTTC

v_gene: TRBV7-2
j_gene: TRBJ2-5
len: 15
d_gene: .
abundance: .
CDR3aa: CASSFQMGAQETQYF
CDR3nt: TGTGCCAGCAGCTTCCAGATGGGGGCCCAAGAGACCCAGTACTTC

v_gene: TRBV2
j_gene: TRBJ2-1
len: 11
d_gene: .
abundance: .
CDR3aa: CASTAVDEQFF
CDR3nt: TGTGCCAGCACCGCAGTCGATGAGCAGTTCTTC

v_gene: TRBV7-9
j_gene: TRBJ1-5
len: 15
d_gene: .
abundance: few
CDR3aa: CASSLGAYSNQPQHF
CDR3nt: TGTGCCAGCAGCTTAGGGGCGTATAGCAATCAGCCCCAGCATTTT

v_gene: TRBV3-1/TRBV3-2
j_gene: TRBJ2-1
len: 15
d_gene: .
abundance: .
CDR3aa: CASSQERGRYNEQFF
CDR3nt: TGTGCCAGCAGCCAAGAGAGGGGGAGATACAATGAGCAGTTCTTC

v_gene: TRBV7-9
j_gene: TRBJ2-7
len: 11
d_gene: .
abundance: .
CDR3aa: CASGLEAEQYF
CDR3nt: TGTGCCAGCGGCCTTGAGGCGGAGCAGTACTTC

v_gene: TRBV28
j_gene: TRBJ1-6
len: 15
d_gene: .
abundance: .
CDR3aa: CASSPSRGSNSPLHF
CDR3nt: TGTGCCAGCAGCCCATCAAGGGGTTCTAATTCACCCCTCCACTTT

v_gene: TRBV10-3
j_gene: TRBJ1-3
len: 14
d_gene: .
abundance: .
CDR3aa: CAISSSGDGNTIYF
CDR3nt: TGTGCCATCAGTAGCTCGGGAGACGGAAACACCATATATTTT

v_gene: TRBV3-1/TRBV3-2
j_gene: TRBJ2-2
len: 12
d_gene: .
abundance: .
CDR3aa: CASSQSSGELFF
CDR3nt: TGTGCCAGCAGCCAGTCGTCCGGGGAGCTGTTTTTT

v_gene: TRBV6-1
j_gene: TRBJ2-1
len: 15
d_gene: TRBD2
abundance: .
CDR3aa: CASSELAGGPNEQFF
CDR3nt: TGTGCCAGCAGTGAATTGGCGGGAGGGCCCAATGAGCAGTTCTTC

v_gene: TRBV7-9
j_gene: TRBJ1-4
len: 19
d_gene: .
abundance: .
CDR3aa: CASSSLVGRTESANEKLFF
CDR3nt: TGTGCCAGCAGCTCCTTAGTGGGTCGGACAGAGTCTGCCAATGAAAAACTGTTTTTT

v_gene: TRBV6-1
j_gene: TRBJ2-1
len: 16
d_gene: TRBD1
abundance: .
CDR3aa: CASSGLRQGTYNEQFF
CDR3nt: TGTGCCAGCAGTGGCTTAAGACAGGGTACCTACAATGAGCAGTTCTTC

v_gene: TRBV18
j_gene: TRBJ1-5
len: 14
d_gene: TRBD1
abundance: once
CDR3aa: CASRQTGQDSISHF
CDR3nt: TGTGCCAGCCGACAGACGGGACAGGACTCAATATCACATTTT

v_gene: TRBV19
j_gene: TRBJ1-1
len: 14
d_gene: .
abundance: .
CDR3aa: CASSISPLNTEAFF
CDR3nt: TGTGCCAGTAGTATATCTCCGTTGAACACTGAAGCTTTCTTT

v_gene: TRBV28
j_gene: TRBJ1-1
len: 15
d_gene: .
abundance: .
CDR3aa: CASSGSDRLGTEAFF
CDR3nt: TGTGCCAGCAGTGGCTCCGACAGGCTCGGCACTGAAGCTTTCTTT

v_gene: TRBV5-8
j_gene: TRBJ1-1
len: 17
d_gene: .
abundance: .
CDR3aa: CASSLGMGRLLNTEAFF
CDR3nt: TGTGCCAGCAGCTTGGGGATGGGGAGGTTGCTAAACACTGAAGCTTTCTTT

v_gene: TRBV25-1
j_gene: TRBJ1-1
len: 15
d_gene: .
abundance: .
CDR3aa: CASSDFTQGNTEAFF
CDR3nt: TGTGCCAGCAGTGACTTCACCCAGGGGAACACTGAAGCTTTCTTT

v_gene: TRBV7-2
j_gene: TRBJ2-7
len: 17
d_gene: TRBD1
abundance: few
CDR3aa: CASSLVPTRTGEYEQYF
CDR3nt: TGTGCCAGCAGCTTAGTCCCCACACGGACAGGAGAATACGAGCAGTACTTC

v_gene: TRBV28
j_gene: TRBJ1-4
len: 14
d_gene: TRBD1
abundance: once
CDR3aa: CASSSGTGVEKLFF
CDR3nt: TGTGCCAGCAGTTCCGGGACAGGGGTTGAAAAACTGTTTTTT

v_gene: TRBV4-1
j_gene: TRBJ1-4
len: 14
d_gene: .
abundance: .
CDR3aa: CASSQGQEYEKLFF
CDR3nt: TGCGCCAGCAGCCAAGGACAGGAATACGAAAAACTGTTTTTT

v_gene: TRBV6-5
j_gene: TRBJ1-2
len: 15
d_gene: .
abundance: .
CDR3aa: CASSYGVHFNYGYTF
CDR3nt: TGTGCCAGCAGTTACGGAGTACATTTTAACTATGGCTACACCTTC

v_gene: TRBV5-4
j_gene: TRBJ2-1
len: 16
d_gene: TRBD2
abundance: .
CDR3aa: CASSLAGGAKQNEQFF
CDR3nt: TGTGCCAGCAGCTTGGCGGGGGGGGCAAAACAGAATGAGCAGTTCTTC

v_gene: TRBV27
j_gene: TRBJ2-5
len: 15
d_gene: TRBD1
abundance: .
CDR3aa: CASSLGGQGGVTQYF
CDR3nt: TGTGCCAGCAGTTTAGGGGGACAGGGTGGTGTGACCCAGTACTTC

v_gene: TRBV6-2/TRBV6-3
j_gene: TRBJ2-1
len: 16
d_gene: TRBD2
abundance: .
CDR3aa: CASSRRGAGGPNEQFF
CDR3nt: TGTGCCAGCAGTCGCCGGGGGGCGGGAGGGCCAAATGAGCAGTTCTTC

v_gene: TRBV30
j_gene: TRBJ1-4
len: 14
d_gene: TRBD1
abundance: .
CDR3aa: CAWTGQGVGEKLFF
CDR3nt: TGTGCCTGGACCGGACAGGGGGTCGGAGAAAAACTGTTTTTT

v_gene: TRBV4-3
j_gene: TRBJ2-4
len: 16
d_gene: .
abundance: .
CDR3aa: CASSQDFSGGANIQYF
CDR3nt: TGCGCCAGCAGCCAAGATTTCTCTGGGGGCGCAAACATTCAGTACTTC